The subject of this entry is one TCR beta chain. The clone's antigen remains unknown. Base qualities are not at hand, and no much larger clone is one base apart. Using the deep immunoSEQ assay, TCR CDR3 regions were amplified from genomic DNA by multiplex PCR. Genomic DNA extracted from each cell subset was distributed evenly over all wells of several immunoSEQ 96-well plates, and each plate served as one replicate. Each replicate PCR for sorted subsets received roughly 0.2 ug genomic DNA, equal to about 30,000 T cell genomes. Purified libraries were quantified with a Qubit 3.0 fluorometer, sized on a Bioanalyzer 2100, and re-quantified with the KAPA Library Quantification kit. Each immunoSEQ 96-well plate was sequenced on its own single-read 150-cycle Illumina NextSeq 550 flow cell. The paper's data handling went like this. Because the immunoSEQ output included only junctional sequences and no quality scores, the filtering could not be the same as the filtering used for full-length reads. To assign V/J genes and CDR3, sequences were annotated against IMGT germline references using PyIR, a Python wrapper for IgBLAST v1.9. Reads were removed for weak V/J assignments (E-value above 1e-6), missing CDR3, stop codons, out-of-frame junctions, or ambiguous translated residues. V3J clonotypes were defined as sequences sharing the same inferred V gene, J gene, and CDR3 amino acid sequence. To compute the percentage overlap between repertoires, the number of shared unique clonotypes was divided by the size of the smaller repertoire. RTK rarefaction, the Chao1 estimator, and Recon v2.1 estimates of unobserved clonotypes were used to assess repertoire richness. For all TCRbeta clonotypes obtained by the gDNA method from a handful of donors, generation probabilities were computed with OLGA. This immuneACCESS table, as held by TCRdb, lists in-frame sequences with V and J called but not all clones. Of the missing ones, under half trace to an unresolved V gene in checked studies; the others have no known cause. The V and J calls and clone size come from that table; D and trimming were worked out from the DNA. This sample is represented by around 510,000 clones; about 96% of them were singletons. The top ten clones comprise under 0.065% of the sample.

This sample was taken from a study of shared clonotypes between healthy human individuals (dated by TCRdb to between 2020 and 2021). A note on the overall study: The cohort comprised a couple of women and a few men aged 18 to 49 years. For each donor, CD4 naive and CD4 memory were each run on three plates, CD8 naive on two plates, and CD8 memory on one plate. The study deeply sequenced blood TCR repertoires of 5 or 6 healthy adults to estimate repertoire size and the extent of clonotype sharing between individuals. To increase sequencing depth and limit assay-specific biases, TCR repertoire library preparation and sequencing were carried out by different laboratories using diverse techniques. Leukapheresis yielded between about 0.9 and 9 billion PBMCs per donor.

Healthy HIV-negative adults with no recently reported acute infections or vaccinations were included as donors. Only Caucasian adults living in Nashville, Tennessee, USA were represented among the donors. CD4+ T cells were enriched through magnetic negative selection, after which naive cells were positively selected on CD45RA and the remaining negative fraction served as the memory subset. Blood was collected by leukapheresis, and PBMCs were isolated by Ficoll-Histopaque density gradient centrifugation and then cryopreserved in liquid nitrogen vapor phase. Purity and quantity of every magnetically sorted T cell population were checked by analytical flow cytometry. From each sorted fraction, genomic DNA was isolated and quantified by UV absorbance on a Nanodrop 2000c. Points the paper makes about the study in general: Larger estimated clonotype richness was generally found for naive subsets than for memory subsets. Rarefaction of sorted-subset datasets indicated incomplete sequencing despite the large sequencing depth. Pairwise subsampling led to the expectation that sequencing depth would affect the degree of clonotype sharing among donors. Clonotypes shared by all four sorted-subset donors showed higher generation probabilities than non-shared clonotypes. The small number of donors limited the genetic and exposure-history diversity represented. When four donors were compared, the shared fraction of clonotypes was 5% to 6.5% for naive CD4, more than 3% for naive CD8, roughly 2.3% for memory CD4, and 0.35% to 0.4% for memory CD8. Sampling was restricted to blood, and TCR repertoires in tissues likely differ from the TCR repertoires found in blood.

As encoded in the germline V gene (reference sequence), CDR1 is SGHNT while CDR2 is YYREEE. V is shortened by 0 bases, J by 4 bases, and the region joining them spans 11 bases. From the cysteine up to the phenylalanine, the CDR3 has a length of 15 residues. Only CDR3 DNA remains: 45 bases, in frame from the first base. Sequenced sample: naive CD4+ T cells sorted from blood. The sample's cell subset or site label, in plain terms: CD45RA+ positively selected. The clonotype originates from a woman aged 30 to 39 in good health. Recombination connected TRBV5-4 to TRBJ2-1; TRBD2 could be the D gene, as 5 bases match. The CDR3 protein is CASSLAGSVYNEQFF. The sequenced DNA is TGTGCCAGCAGCTTGGCGGGGAGTGTTTACAATGAGCAGTTCTTC.